This T cell receptor beta chain was captured by sequencing in a study of blood T cells in healthy people across ages. A second roughly 6 to 12 cycle PCR used barcoded and J-beta primers. One entry per CDR3 protein, called by TCRdb with MiXCR from the 5' RACE reads. There are fewer than 1,000,000 distinct CDR3 sequences in the sample; 40% to 50% occur only once, and under 20% lies in the top ten. This TCR derives from a man aged 55 to 70 in good health. The sequencing input was blood.

CDR3 protein: CASSLGTGERRNTEAFF. The CDR3 DNA reads as TGTGCCAGCAGCTTAGGGACAGGGGAGAGACGTAACACTGAAGCTTTCTTT. V gene TRBV5-6 combines with J gene TRBJ1-1; 10 nucleotides agree with TRBD1. The V gene end was trimmed by 2 bases and the J gene end by 2 bases; junction bases not matched to a gene: 9. This CDR3 region has 17 residues. CDR1 SGHDT and CDR2 YYEEEE come from the germline V gene.